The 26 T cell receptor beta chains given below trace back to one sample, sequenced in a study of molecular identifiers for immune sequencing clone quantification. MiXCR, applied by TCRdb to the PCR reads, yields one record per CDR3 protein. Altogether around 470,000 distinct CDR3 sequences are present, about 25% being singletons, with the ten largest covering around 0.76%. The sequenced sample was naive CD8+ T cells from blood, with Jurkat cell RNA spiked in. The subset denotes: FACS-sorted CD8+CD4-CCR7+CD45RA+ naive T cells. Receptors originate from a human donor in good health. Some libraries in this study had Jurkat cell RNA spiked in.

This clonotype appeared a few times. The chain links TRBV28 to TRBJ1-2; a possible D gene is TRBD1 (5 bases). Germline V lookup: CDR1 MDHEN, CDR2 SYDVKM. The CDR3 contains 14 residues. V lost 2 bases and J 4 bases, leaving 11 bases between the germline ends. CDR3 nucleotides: TGTGCCAGCAGTTTAGATCAGGGTTCCTATGGCTACACCTTC. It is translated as CASSLDQGSYGYTF.

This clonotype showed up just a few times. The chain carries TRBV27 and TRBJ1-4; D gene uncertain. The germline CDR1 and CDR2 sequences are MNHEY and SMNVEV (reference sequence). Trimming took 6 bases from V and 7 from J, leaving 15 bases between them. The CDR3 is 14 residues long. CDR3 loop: CASRAGSSGEKLFF. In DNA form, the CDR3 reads TGTGCCAGCAGGGCCGGCTCGTCCGGTGAAAAACTGTTTTTT.

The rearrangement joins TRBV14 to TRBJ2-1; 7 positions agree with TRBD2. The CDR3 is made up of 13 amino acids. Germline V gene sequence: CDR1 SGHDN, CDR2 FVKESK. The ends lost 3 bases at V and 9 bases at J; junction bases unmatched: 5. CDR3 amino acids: CASSHLASGEQFF. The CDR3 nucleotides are TGTGCCAGCAGCCATTTAGCTAGCGGTGAGCAGTTCTTC.

CDR3 region: CASSQTGDWYEQYF. In DNA form, the CDR3 reads TGTGCCAGCAGCCAGACAGGGGACTGGTACGAGCAGTACTTC. The V gene is TRBV12-3 or TRBV12-4, the J gene TRBJ2-7; 8 bases line up with TRBD1. The CDR3 has 14 residues. Trimming cost V 6 bases and J 4 bases; bases outside gene matches: 8.

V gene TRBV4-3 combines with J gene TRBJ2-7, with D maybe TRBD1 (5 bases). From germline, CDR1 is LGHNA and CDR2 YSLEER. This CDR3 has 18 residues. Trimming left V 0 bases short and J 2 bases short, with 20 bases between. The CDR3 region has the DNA TGCGCCAGCAGCCAAGATGAAGGACGGACAAACAAGACCTACGAGCAGTACTTC. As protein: CASSQDEGRTNKTYEQYF.

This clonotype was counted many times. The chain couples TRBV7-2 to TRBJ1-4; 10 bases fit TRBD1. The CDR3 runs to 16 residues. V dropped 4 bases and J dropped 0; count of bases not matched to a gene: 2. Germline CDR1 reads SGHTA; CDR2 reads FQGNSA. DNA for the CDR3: TGTGCCAGCAGCTGGGGGACAGGGGCAACTAATGAAAAACTGTTTTTT. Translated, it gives CASSWGTGATNEKLFF.

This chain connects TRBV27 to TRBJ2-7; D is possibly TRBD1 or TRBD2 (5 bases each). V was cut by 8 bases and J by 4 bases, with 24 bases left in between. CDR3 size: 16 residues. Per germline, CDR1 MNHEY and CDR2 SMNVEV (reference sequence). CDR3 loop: CASRTVAQGEEYEQYF. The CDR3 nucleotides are TGTGCCAGCCGAACTGTTGCTCAGGGAGAAGAGTACGAGCAGTACTTC.

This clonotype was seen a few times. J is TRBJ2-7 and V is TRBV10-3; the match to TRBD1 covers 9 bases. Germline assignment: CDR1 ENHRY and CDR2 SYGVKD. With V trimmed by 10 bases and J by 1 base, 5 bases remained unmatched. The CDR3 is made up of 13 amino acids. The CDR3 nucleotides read TGTGCCACCGGGACAGGGCAATCCTACGAGCAGTACTTC. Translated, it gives CATGTGQSYEQYF.

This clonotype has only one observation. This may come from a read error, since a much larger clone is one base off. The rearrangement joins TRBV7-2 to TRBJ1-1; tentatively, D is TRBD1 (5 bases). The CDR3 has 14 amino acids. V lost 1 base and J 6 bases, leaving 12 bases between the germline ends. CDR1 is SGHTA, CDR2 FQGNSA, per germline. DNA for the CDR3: TGTGCCAGCAGCTTAGAGTTTCGGGACGCTGAAGCTTTCTTT. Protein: CASSLEFRDAEAFF.

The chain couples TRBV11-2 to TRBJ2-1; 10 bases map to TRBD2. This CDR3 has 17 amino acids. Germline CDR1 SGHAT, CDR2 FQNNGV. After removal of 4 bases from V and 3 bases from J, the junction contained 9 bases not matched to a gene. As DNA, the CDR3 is TGTGCCAGCAGCTCTAACCTAGCGGGAGCGAACTACAATGAGCAGTTCTTC. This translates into CASSSNLAGANYNEQFF.

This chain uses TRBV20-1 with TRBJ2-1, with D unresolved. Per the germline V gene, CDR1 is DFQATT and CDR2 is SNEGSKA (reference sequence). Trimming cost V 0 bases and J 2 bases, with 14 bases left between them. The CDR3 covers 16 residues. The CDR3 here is CSARDRSSWAYNEQFF. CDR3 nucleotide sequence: TGCAGTGCTAGAGATCGGTCCAGCTGGGCCTACAATGAGCAGTTCTTC.

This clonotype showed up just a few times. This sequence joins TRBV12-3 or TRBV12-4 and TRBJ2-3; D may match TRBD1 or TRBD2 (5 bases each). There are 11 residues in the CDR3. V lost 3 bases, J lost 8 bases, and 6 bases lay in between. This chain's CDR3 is CASSLGTTQYF. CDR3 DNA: TGTGCCAGCAGTTTGGGGACTACGCAGTATTTT.

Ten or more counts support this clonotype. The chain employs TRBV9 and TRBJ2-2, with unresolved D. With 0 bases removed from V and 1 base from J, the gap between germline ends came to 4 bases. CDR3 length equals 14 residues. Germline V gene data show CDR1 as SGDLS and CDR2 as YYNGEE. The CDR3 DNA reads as TGTGCCAGCAGCGTAGCCCAGAACACCGGGGAGCTGTTTTTT. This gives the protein CASSVAQNTGELFF.

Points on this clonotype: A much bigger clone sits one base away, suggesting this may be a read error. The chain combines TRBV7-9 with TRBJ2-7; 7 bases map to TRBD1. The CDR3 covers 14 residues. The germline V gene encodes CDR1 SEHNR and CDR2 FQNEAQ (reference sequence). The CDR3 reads CAGSPGDSFYEQYF. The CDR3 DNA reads TGTGCCGGCAGCCCAGGGGACAGCTTCTACGAGCAGTACTTC.

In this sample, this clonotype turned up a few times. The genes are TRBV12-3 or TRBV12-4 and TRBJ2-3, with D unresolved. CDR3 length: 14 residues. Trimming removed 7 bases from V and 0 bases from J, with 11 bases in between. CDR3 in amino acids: CASTAVGSTDTQYF. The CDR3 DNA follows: TGTGCCAGCACGGCGGTCGGTAGCACAGATACGCAGTATTTT.

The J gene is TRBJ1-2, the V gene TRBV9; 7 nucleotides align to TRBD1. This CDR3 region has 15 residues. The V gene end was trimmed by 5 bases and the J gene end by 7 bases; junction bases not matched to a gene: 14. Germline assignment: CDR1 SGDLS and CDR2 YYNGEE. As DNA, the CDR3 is TGTGCCAGCAGTACAGGGGCAACTTCGATCATTGGCTACACCTTC. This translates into CASSTGATSIIGYTF. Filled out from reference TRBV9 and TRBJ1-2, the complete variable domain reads DSGVTQTPKHLITATGQRVTLRCSPRSGDLSVYWYQQSLDQGLQFLIQYYNGEERAKGNILERFSAQQFPDLHSELNLSSLELGDSALYFCASSTGATSIIGYTFGSGTRLTVV.

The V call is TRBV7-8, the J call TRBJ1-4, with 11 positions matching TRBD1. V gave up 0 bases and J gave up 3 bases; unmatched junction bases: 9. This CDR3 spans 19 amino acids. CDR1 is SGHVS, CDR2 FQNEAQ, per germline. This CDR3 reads CASSLAKGQGAWPNEKLFF. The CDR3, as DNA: TGTGCCAGCAGCTTAGCTAAAGGACAGGGGGCTTGGCCTAATGAAAAACTGTTTTTT.

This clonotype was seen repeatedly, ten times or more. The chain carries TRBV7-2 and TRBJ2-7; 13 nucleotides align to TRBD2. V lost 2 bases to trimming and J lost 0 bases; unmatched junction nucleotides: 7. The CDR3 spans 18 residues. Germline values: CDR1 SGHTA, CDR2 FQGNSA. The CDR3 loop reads CASSLPGTSGTSSYEQYF. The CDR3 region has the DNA TGTGCCAGCAGCTTACCCGGGACTAGCGGGACCAGCTCCTACGAGCAGTACTTC.

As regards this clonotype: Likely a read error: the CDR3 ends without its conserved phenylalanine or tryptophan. The CDR3: CASSQEWDRDTEAFL. The CDR3 DNA follows: TGCGCCAGCAGCCAAGAGTGGGACAGGGACACTGAAGCTTTCCTT. The V gene is TRBV4-1, the J gene TRBJ1-1, with 9 bases identical to TRBD1. The V segment lost 0 bases and the J segment 3 bases; nucleotides outside the gene matches: 2. The CDR3 covers 15 residues. Germline V lookup: CDR1 MGHRA, CDR2 YSYEKL.

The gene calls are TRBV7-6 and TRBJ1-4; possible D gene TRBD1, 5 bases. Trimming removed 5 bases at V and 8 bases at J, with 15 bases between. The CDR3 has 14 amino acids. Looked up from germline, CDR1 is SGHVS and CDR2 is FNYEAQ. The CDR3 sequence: CASSPGRGSEKLFF. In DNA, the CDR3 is TGTGCCAGCAGCCCCGGGCGGGGGTCGGAAAAACTGTTTTTT.

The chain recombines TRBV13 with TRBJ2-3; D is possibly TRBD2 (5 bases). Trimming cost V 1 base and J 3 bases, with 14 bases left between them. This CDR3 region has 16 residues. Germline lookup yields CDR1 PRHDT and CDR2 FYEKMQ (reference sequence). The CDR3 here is CASSLAGLSETDTQYF. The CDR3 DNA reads TGTGCCAGCAGCTTAGCCGGACTGAGTGAAACAGATACGCAGTATTTT.

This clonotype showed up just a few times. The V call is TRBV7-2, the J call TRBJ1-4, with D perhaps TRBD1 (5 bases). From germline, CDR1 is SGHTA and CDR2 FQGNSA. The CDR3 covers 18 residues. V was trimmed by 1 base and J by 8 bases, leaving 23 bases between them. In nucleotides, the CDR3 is TGTGCCAGCAGCTTAGATTTGAGGCAGGGAGACTTAGGGGAAAAACTGTTTTTT. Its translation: CASSLDLRQGDLGEKLFF.

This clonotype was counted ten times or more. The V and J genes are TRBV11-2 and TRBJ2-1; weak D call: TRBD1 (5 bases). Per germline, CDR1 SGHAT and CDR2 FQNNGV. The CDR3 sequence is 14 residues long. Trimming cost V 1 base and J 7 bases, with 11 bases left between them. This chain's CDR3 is CASSLAVQGNEQFF. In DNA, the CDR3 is TGTGCCAGCAGCTTAGCGGTCCAGGGTAATGAGCAGTTCTTC.

The CDR3 sequence: CASSSWTGLNQPQHF. In nucleotides, the CDR3 is TGTGCCAGCAGCTCATGGACAGGTCTTAATCAGCCCCAGCATTTT. The chain recombines TRBV5-6 with TRBJ1-5; 7 bases fit TRBD1. CDR3 length: 15 amino acids. CDR1 is SGHDT and CDR2 is YYEEEE in the germline V gene. V was pared by 3 bases and J by 4 bases, with 7 bases of the junction left unmatched.

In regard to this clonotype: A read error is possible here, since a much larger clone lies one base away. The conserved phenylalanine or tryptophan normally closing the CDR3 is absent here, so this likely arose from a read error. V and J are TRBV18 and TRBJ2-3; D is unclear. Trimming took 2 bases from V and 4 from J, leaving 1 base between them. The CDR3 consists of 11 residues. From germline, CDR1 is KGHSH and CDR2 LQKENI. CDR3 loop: CASSPSDTQYS. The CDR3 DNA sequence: TGTGCCAGCTCACCATCAGATACGCAGTATTCT.

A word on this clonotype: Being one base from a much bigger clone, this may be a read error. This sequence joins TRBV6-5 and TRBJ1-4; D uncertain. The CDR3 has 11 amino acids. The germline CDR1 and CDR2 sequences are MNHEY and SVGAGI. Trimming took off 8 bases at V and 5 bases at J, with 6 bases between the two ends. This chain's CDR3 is CASGKNEKLFF. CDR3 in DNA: TGTGCCAGCGGTAAGAATGAAAAACTGTTTTTT.